The clone carrying this T cell receptor (beta chain) was recorded at least ten times. The antigen remains unidentified. This entry comes from a study of CD8 T cells in ankylosing spondylitis. Whole-study results and caveats: According to the report, clones linked to the disease were significantly enriched in matched synovial fluid samples taken from ankylosing spondylitis patients. A CD8+ phenotype characterized the disease-linked clones, which were relatively rare in peripheral blood.

CDR1 is SGDLS and CDR2 is YYNGEE in the germline V gene. The CDR3 covers 14 residues. V lost 3 bases and J lost 9; bases outside the gene matches: 8. In making TCR beta libraries, quantitative 5'-RACE with molecular barcodes was used. One entry per CDR3 protein, called by TCRdb with MiXCR from the 5' RACE reads. The sample includes about 15,000 distinct CDR3 sequences, approximately 2.5% of them seen just once. This sequence originates from a male donor with ankylosing spondylitis or in good health (not recorded which). Sample: blood, either unsorted or a sorted T cell fraction (not recorded which). The gene calls are TRBV9 and TRBJ2-4; 8 bases are a match to TRBD2. The DNA of the CDR3 is TGTGCCAGCAGCGCACCGGGACTAGGATCCATTCAGTACTTC. Its translation: CASSAPGLGSIQYF.